The clone carrying this T cell receptor (beta chain) was seen many times. Antigen: not known. The time point here: healthy volunteer bleed at 6 weeks. Total RNA was extracted from unfractionated whole blood. J lost 4 bases, V lost 6 bases, and 8 bases had no gene match. The CDR3 is made up of 14 amino acids. CDR1 and CDR2 from the germline V gene are MNHNY and SVGAGI (reference sequence). The data were obtained in a study of human T cells and chemical hapten exposure. Individual cDNA molecules (in the library) carried attached unique molecular identifiers. Original processing notes: Counts of TCRs in each sample centred on a median of 95,638 and extended from around 25,000 to 690,000. MiXCR was run by TCRdb on the RACE reads, yielding one entry per CDR3 protein. These V and J calls originate from TCRdb's pipeline instead of the authors' own analysis. Found here are approximately 84,000 distinct CDR3 sequences, approximately 8.6% of them singletons; the top ten hold over 1.5%.

Study outcomes and limitations: The study found that DPC sensitization did not change TCRs above 1 in 1000 frequency.

Sequencing was performed on whole blood. This chain joins TRBV6-6 and TRBJ1-1; 7 positions agree with TRBD1. The clonotype comes from a male donor in good health. Some clones in this sample may be carry-over from other donors' samples. The CDR3 here is CASSRHRGSTEAFF. The CDR3 DNA sequence: TGTGCCAGCAGCCGCCACAGGGGCAGCACTGAAGCTTTCTTT.